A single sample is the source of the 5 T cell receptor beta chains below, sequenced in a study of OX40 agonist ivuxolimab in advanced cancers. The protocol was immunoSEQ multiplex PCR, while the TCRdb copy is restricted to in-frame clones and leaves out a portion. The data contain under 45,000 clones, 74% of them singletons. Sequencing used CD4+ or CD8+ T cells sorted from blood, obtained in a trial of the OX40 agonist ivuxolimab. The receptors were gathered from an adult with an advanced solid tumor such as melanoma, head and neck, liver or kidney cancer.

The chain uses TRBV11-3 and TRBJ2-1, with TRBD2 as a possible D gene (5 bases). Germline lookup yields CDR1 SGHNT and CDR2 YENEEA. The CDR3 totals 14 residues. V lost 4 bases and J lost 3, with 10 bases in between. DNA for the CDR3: TGTGCCAGCAGCTCCGCGGCGGGCTACAATGAGCAGTTCTTC. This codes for CASSSAAGYNEQFF. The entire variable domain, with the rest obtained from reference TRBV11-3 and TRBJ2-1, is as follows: EAGVVQSPRYKIIEKKQPVAFWCNPISGHNTLYWYLQNLGQGPELLIRYENEEAVDDSQLPKDRFSAERLKGVDSTLKIQPAELGDSAVYLCASSSAAGYNEQFFGPGTRLTVL.

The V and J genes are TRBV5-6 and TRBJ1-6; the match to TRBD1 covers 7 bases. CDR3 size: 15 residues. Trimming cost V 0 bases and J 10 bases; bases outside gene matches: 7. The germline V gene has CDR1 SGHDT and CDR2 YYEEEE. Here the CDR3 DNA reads TGTGCCAGCAGCTTGGTTGACAGGGAGGAGTCACCCCTCCACTTT. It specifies CASSLVDREESPLHF.

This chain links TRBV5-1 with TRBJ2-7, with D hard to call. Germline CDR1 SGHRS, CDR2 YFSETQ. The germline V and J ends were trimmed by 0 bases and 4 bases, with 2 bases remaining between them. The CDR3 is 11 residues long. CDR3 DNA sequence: TGCGCCAGCAGCTTGGGATACGAGCAGTACTTC. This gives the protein CASSLGYEQYF.

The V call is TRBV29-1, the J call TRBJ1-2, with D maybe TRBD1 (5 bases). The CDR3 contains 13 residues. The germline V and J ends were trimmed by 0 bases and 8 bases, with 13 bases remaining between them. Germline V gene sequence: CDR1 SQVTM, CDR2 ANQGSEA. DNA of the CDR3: TGCAGCGTTGAAGATCGTCTGGGGCGCGGCTACACCTTC. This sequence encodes CSVEDRLGRGYTF.

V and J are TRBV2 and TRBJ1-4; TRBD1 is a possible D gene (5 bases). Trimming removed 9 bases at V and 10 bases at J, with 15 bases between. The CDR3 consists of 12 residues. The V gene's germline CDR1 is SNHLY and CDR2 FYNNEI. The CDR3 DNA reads TGTGCCAGGGCGAGGGGCGGGGGAAAACTGTTTTTT. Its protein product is CARARGGGKLFF.